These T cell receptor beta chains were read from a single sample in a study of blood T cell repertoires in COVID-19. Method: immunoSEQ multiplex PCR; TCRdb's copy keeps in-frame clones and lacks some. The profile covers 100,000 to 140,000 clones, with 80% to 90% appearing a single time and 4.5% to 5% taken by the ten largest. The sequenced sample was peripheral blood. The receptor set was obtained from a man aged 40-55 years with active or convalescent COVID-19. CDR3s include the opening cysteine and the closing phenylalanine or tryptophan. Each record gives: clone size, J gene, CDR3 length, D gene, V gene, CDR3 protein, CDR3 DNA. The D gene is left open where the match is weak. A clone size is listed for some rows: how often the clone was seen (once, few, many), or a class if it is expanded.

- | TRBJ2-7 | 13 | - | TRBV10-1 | CASSESKGYEQYF | TGCGCCAGCAGTGAGTCAAAGGGGTACGAGCAGTACTTC
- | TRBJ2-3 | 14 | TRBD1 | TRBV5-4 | CASSVQGAGDTQYF | TGTGCCAGCAGCGTACAGGGGGCGGGAGATACGCAGTATTTT
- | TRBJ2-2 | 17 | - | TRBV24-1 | CATSDFWAGVDTGELFF | TGTGCCACCAGTGATTTTTGGGCAGGGGTAGACACCGGGGAGCTGTTTTTT
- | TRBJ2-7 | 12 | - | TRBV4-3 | CASSQDRGFKYF | TGCGCCAGCAGCCAAGATCGAGGTTTTAAGTACTTC
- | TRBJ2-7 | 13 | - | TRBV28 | CASSPRRSSEQYF | TGTGCCAGCAGTCCCCGGAGGTCTAGCGAGCAGTACTTC
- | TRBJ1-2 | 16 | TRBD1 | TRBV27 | CASSFLTGGVWYGYTF | TGTGCCAGCAGTTTTTTGACAGGGGGCGTGTGGTATGGCTACACCTTC
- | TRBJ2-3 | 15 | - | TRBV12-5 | CASALSREHTDTQYF | TGTGCTAGTGCCCTTTCGCGGGAACACACAGATACGCAGTATTTT
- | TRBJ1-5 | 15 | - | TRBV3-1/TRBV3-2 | CASSQRSGSNQPQHF | TGTGCCAGCAGCCAAAGGTCAGGCTCCAATCAGCCCCAGCATTTT
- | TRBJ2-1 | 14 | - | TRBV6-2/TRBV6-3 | CASSYARQYNEQFF | TGTGCCAGCAGTTACGCGCGGCAATACAATGAGCAGTTCTTC
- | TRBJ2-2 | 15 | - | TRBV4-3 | CASSPPGAYTGELFF | TGCGCCAGCAGCCCCCCAGGGGCTTACACCGGGGAGCTGTTTTTT
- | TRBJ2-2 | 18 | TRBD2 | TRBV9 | CASSGGTRNPSSTGELFF | TGTGCCAGCAGCGGCGGGACTAGAAACCCCTCGAGCACCGGGGAGCTGTTTTTT
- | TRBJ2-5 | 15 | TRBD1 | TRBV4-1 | CASSQFHRGGETQYF | TGCGCCAGCAGCCAATTCCACAGGGGCGGAGAGACCCAGTACTTC
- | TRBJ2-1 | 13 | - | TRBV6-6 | CASSSSQYNEQFF | TGTGCCAGCTCGTCCTCACAATACAATGAGCAGTTCTTC
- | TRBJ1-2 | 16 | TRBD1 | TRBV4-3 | CASSQEARGRGNGYTF | TGCGCCAGCAGCCAAGAGGCCAGGGGGCGCGGGAATGGCTACACCTTC
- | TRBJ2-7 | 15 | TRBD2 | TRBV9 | CASSGGTSASYEQYF | TGTGCCAGCAGCGGAGGGACTAGCGCATCCTACGAGCAGTACTTC
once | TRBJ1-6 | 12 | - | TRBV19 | CASRDSHSPLHF | TGTGCCAGTAGGGACAGCCATTCACCCCTCCACTTT
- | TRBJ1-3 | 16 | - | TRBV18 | CASSSRQVDSGNTIYF | TGTGCCAGCTCCTCCCGACAGGTTGACTCTGGAAACACCATATATTTT
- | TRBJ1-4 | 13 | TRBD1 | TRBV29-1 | CSVAAGGAEKLFF | TGCAGCGTTGCCGCAGGGGGCGCGGAAAAACTGTTTTTT
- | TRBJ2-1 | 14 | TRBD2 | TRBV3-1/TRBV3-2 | CASSPTLAGESRFF | TGTGCCAGCAGCCCAACACTAGCGGGAGAATCTAGGTTCTTC
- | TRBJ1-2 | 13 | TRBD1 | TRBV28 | CASSSQGNYGYTF | TGTGCCAGCAGTTCACAGGGGAACTATGGCTACACCTTC
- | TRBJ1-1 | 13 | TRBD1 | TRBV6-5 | CASSSVPGGEAFF | TGTGCCAGCAGTTCAGTCCCAGGGGGTGAAGCTTTCTTT
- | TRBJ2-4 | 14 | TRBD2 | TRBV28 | CASSLTSGRYIQYF | TGTGCCAGCAGTTTAACTAGCGGGAGATACATTCAGTACTTC
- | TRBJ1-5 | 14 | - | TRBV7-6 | CASSPLQGGQPQHF | TGTGCCAGCAGCCCACTGCAGGGCGGTCAGCCCCAGCATTTT
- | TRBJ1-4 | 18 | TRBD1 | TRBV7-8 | CASSSTPGQGAHNEKLFF | TGTGCCAGCAGCTCTACTCCTGGACAGGGGGCCCATAATGAAAAACTGTTTTTT
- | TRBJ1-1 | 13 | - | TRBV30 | CAWSQEARTEAFF | TGTGCCTGGAGTCAGGAGGCTAGGACTGAAGCTTTCTTT
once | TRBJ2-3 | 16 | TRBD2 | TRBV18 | CASSLGLASFTDTQYF | TGTGCCAGCTCACTGGGACTAGCGAGCTTCACAGATACGCAGTATTTT
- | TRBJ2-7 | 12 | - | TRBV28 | CASNEGRYEQYF | TGTGCCAGCAACGAGGGCAGGTACGAGCAGTACTTC
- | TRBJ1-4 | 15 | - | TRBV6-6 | CASSYSTASGGKLFF | TGTGCCAGCAGTTACTCGACAGCCTCGGGCGGAAAACTGTTTTTT
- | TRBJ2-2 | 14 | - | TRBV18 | CASSSFVLTGELFF | TGTGCCAGCTCTTCCTTTGTGTTGACCGGGGAGCTGTTTTTT
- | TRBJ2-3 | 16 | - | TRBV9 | CARHIGTPSFTDTQYF | TGTGCCAGGCATATAGGGACACCTTCCTTCACAGATACGCAGTATTTT
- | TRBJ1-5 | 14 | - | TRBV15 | CATSRVGSNQPQHF | TGTGCCACCAGCAGAGTTGGCAGCAATCAGCCCCAGCATTTT
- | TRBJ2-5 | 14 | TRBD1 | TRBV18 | CASSPRTGRETQYF | TGTGCCAGCTCACCCCGGACAGGGAGGGAGACCCAGTACTTC
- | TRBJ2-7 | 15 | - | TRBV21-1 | CASSTRRAYSYEQYF | TGTGCCAGCAGCACTAGGCGGGCCTACTCCTACGAGCAGTACTTC
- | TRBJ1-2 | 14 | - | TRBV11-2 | CASSPPGDTKRRTF | TGTGCCAGCAGCCCCCCAGGGGACACTAAACGGCGCACCTTC
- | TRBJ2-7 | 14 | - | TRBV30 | CAWTRGGPPYEQYF | TGTGCCTGGACTAGGGGGGGGCCGCCCTACGAGCAGTACTTC
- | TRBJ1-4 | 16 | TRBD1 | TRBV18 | CASSPPPGQRNEKLFF | TGTGCCAGCTCACCACCCCCGGGACAGCGTAATGAAAAACTGTTTTTT
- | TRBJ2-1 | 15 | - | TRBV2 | CASSVEKISHNEQFF | TGTGCCAGCAGTGTAGAGAAAATCTCCCACAATGAGCAGTTCTTC
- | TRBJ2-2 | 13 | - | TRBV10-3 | CAISDILTGELFF | TGTGCCATCAGTGATATTCTCACCGGGGAGCTGTTTTTT
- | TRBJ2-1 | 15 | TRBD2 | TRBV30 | CAWSVGSGGVNEQFF | TGTGCCTGGAGTGTTGGTAGCGGGGGGGTGAATGAGCAGTTCTTC
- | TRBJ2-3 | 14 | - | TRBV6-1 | CASSERGYTDTQYF | TGTGCCAGCAGTGAGCGAGGGTACACAGATACGCAGTATTTT
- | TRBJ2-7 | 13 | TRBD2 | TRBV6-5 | CASTGAGAYEQYF | TGTGCCAGCACGGGTGCGGGAGCCTACGAGCAGTACTTC
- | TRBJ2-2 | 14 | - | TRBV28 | CASSLWQDAGELFF | TGTGCCAGCAGTTTGTGGCAGGATGCCGGGGAGCTGTTTTTT
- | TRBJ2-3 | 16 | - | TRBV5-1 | CASTVGPGLITDTQYF | TGCGCCAGCACCGTCGGTCCGGGACTCATTACAGATACGCAGTATTTT
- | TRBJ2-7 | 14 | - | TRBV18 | CASSPPGQSYEQYF | TGTGCCAGCTCACCGCCAGGGCAATCCTACGAGCAGTACTTC
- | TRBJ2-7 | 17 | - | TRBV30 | CAWSPILPGHISYEQYF | TGTGCCTGGAGCCCCATCCTCCCGGGACATATCTCCTACGAGCAGTACTTC
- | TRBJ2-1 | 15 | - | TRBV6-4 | CASSVFQGNFDEQFF | TGTGCCAGCAGTGTGTTTCAGGGTAATTTCGATGAGCAGTTCTTC
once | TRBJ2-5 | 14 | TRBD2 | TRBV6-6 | CASSYGLAGETQYF | TGTGCCAGCAGTTACGGGCTAGCGGGTGAGACCCAGTACTTC
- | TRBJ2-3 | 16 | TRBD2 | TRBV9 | CASSDPVSGRIDTQYF | TGTGCCAGCAGCGACCCTGTCAGCGGGAGAATAGATACGCAGTATTTT
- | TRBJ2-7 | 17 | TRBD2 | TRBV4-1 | CASSQGGLADRSYEQYF | TGCGCCAGCAGCCAAGGAGGGCTAGCGGACCGATCCTACGAGCAGTACTTC
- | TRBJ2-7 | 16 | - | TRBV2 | CASTPRELGLGYEQYF | TGTGCCAGCACCCCGAGGGAACTGGGTCTGGGCTACGAGCAGTACTTC
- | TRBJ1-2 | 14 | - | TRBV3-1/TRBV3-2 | CASSQAPEASGYTF | TGTGCCAGCAGCCAAGCCCCCGAAGCTAGTGGCTACACCTTC
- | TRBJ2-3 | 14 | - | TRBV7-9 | CASSLAGDLDTQYF | TGTGCCAGCAGCTTAGCGGGAGATTTGGATACGCAGTATTTT
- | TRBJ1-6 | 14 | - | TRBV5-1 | CASSLGGGNSPLHF | TGCGCCAGCAGCTTGGGGGGGGGAAATTCACCCCTCCACTTT
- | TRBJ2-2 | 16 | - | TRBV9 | CASSVGSSDLHGELFF | TGTGCCAGCAGCGTAGGTTCTAGCGACCTACACGGGGAGCTGTTTTTT
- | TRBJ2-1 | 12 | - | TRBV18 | CASSPPQAEQFF | TGTGCCAGCTCACCACCCCAGGCAGAGCAGTTCTTC
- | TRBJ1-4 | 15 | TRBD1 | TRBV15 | CATSPTGGVGEKLFF | TGTGCCACCAGCCCAACAGGGGGCGTGGGCGAAAAACTGTTTTTT